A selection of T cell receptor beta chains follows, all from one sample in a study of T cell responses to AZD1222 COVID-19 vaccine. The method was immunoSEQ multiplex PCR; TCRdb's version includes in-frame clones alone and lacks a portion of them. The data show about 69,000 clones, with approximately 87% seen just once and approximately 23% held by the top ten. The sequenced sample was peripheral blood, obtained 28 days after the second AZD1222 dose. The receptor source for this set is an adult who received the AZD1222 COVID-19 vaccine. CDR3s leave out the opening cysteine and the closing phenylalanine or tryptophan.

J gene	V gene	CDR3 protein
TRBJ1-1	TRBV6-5	ASSFSDGQNTEAF
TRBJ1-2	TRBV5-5	ASSISGQDDFYGYT
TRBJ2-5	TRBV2	ASSVEGGGAVGTQY
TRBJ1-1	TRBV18	ASSPDLEAF
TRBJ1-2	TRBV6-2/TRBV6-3	ASSYLGTGFGYT
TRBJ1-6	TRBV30	AWSVGGDSPLH
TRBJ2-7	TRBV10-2	ATLSGTSGRTSYEQY
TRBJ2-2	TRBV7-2	ASISGTYSTGELF
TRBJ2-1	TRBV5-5	ASSPSGAASSYNEQF
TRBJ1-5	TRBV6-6	ASSYSLGEHQPQH
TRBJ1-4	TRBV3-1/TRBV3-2	ASSQWGATNEKLF
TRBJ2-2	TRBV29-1	SVLGPAGELF
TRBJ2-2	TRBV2	ASRAGLAGGNTGELF
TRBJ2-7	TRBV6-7	ARERGFSYEQY
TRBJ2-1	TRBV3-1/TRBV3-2	ASGDVRRGQGSYNEQF
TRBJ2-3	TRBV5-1	ASSLGGASDTQY
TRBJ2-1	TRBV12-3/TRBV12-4	ASSLAEQF
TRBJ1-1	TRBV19	ASSPDRNLGAF
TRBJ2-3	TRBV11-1	ASSLGTGTDTQY
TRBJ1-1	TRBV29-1	SVERDRNYEAF
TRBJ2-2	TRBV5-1	ASSFGGKNTGELF
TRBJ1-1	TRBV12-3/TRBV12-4	ASRGTGEAF